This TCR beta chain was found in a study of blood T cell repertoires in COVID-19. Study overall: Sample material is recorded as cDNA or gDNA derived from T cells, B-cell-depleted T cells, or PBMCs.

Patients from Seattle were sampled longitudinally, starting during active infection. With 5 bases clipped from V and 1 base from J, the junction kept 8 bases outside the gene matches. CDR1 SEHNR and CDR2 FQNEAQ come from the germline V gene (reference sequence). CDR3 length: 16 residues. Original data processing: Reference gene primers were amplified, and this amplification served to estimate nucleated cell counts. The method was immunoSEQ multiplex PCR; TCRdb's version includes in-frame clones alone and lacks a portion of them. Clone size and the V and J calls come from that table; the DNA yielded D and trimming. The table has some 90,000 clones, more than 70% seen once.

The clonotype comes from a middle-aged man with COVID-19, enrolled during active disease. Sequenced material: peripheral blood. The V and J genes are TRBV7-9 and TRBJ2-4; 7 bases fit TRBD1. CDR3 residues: CASSPTGWFAKNIQYF. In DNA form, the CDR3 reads TGTGCCAGCAGCCCGACAGGGTGGTTCGCCAAAAACATTCAGTACTTC. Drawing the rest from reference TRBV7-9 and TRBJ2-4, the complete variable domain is DTGVSQNPRHKITKRGQNVTFRCDPISEHNRLYWYRQTLGQGPEFLTYFQNEAQLEKSRLLSDRFSAERPKGSFSTLEIQRTEQGDSAMYLCASSPTGWFAKNIQYFGAGTRLSVL.